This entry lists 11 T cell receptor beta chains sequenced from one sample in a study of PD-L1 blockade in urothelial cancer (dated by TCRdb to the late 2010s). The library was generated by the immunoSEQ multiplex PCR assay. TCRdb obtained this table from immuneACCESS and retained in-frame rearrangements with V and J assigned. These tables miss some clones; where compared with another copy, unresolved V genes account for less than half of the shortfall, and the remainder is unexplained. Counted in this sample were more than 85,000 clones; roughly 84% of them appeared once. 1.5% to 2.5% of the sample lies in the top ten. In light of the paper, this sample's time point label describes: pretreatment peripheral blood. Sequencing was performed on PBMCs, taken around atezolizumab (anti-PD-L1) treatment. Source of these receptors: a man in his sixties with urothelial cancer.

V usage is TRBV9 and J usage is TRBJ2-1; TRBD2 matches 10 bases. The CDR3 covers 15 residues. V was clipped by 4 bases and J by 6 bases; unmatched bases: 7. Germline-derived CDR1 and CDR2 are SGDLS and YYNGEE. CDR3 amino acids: CASSPRTSGLNEQFF. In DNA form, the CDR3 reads TGTGCCAGCAGCCCCCGGACTAGCGGACTCAATGAGCAGTTCTTC.

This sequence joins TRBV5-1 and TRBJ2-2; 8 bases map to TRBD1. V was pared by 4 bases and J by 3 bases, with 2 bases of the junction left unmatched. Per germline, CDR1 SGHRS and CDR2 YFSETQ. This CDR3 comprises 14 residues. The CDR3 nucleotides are TGCGCCAGCAGCGCGGACAGGGACACCGGGGAGCTGTTTTTT. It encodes CASSADRDTGELFF.

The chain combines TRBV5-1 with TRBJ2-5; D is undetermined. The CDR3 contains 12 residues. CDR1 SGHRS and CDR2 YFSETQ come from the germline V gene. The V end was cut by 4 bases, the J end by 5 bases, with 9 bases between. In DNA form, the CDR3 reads TGCGCCAGCAGCCGGCCGAGGGAGACCCAGTACTTC. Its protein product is CASSRPRETQYF.

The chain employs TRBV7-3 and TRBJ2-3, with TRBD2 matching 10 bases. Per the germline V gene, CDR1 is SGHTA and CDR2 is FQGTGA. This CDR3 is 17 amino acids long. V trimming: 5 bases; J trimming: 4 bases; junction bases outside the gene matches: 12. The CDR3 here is CASSISSGGAGADTQYF. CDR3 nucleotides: TGTGCCAGCAGCATTTCGAGCGGGGGGGCAGGGGCAGATACGCAGTATTTT.

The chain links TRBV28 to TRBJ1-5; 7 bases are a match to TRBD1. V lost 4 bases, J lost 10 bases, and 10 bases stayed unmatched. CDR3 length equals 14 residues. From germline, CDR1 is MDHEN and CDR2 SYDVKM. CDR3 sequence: CASSSGTDTGPQHF. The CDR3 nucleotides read TGTGCCAGCAGTTCCGGGACAGATACTGGTCCCCAGCATTTT.

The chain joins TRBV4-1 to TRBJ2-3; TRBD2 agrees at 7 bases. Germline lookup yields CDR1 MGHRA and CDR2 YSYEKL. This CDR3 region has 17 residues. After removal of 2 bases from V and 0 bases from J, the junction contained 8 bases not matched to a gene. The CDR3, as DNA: TGCGCCAGCAGCCAAACCTACGGGGAGGGTAGCACAGATACGCAGTATTTT. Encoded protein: CASSQTYGEGSTDTQYF.

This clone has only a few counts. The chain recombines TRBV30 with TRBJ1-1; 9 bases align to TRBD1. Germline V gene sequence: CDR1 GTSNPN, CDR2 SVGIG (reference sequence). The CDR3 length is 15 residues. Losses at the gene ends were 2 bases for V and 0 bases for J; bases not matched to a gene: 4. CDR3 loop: CAWSYRGLMNTEAFF. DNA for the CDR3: TGTGCCTGGAGTTACAGGGGGCTCATGAACACTGAAGCTTTCTTT.

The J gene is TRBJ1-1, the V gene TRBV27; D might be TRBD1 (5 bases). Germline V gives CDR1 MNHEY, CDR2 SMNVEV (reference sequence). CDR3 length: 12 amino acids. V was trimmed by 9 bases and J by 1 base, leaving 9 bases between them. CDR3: CASRTGNTEAFF. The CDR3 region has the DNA TGTGCCAGTAGAACAGGGAACACTGAAGCTTTCTTT.

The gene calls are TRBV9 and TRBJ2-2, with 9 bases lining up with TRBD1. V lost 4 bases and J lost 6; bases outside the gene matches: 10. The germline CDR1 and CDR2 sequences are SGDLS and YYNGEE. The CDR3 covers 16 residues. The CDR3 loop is CASSPTGGAGPGELFF. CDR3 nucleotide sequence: TGTGCCAGCAGCCCAACAGGGGGCGCGGGGCCCGGGGAGCTGTTTTTT.

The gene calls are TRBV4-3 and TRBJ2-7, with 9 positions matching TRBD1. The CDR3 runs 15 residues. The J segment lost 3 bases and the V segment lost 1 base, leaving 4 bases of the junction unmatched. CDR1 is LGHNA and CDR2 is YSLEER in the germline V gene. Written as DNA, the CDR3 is TGCGCCAGCAGCCAAGCACACAGGGGGCACTACGAGCAGTACTTC. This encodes CASSQAHRGHYEQYF.

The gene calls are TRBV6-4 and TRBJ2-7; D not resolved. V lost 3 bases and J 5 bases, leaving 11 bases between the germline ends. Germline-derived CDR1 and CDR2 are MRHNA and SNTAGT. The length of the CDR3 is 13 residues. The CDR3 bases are TGTGCCAGCAGTGAATTCGGCGGAGACGAGCAGTACTTC. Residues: CASSEFGGDEQYF.